This TCR beta chain was observed in a study of CD4 T cells in relation to SARS-CoV-2 and coronaviruses. Overall study: Patient ages ranged from roughly 20 to 72, median 38.

On this clone itself: What it recognizes is unknown.

General study points: In around 60% of donors, memory CD4+ clonotypes crossrecognized SARS-CoV-2 and at least one common cold coronavirus spike.

Clones were read by immunoSEQ multiplex PCR, and TCRdb kept only the in-frame ones, dropping some. The sample holds tens of thousands of clones; about 90% are singletons and the top ten take about 0.4%. The receptor comes from an adult with COVID-19. Sequences were obtained from naive CD4+ T cells from PBMCs. Subset indicated: naive CD4+ T cells isolated by negative enrichment.

This CDR3 is CASSYSRGPYEQYF. CDR3 nucleotide sequence: TGTGCCAGCAGTTACTCGAGGGGTCCCTACGAGCAGTACTTC. This rearrangement joins TRBV6-2 or TRBV6-3 to TRBJ2-7; D could derive from TRBD1 or TRBD2 (5 bases each). The germline CDR1 and CDR2 sequences are MNHEY and SVGEGT. V gave up 0 bases and J gave up 2 bases, with 8 bases separating them. CDR3 size: 14 residues.